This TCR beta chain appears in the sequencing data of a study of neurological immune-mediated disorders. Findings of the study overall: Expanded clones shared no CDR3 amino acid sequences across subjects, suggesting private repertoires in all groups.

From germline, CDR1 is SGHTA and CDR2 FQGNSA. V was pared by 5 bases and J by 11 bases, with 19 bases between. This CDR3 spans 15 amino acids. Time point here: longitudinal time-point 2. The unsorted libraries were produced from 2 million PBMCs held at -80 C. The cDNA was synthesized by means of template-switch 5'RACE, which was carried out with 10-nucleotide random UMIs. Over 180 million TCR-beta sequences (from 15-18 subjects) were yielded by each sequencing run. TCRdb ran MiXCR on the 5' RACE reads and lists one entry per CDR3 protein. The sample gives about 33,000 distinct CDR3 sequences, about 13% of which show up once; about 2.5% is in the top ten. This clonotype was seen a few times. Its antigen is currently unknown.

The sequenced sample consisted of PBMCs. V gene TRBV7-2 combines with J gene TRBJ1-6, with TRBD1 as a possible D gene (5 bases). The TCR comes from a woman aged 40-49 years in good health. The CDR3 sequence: CASSPSAPGLAPLHF. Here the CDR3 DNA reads TGTGCCAGCAGCCCAAGTGCCCCAGGGTTGGCACCCCTCCACTTT.